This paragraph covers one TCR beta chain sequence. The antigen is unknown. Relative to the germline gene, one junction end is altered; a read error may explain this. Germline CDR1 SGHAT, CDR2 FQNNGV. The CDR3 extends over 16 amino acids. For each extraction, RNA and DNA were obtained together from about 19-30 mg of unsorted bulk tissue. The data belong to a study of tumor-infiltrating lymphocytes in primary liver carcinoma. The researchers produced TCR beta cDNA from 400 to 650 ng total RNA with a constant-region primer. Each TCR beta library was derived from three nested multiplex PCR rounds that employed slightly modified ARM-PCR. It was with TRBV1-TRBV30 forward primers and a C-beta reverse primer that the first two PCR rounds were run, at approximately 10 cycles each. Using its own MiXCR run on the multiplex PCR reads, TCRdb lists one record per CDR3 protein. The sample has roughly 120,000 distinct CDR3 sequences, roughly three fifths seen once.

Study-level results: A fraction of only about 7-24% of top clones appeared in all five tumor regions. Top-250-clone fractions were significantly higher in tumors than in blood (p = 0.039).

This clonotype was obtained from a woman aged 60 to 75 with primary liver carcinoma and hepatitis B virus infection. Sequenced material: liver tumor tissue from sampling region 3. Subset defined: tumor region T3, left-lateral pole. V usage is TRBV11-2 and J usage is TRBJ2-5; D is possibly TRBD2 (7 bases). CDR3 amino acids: CASSSRGGALRETQHF. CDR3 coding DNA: TGTGCCAGCAGCTCGAGAGGGGGGGCTCTACGGGAGACCCAGCACTTC.